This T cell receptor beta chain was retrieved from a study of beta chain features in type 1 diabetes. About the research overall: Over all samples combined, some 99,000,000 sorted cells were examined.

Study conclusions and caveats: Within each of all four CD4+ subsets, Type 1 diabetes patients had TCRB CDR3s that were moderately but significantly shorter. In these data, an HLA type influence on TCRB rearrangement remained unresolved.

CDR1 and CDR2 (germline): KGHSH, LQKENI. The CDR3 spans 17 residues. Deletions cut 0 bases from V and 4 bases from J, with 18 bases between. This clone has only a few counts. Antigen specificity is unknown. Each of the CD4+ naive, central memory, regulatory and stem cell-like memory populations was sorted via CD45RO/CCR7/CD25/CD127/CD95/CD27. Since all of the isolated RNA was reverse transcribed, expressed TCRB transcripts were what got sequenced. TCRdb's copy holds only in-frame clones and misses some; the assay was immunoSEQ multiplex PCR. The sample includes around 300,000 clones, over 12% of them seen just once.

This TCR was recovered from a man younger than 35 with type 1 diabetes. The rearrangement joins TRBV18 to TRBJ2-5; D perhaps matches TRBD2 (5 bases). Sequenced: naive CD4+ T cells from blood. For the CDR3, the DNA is TGTGCCAGCTCACCACCGATCGGAGGACGGGTATCAGAGACCCAGTACTTC. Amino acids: CASSPPIGGRVSETQYF.